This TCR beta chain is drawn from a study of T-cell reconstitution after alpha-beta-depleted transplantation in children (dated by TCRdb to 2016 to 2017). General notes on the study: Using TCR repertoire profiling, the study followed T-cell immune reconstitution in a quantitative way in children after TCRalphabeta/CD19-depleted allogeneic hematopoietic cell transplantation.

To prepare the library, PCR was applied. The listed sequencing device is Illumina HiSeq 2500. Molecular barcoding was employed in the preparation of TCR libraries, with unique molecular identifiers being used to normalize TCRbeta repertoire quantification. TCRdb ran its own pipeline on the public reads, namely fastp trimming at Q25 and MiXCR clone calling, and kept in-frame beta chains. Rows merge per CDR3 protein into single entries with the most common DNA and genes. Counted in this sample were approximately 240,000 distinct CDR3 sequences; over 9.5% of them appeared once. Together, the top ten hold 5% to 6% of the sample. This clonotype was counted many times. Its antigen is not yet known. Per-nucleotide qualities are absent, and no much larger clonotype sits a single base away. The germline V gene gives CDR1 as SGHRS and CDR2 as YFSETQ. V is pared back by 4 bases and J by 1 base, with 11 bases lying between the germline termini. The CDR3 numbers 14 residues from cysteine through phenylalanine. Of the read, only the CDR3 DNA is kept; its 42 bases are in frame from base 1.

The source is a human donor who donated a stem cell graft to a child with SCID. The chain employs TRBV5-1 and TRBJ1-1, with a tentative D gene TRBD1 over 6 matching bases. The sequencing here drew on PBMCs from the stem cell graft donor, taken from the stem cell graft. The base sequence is TGCGCCAGCAGCCCGGGACACCCGAACACTGAAGCTTTCTTT. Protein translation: CASSPGHPNTEAFF. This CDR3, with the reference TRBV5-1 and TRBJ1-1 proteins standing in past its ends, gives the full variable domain KAGVTQTPRYLIKTRGQQVTLSCSPISGHRSVSWYQQTPGQGLQFLFEYFSETQRNKGNFPGRFSGRQFSNSRSEMNVSTLELGDSALYLCASSPGHPNTEAFFGQGTRLTVV.